This is a list of T cell receptor beta chains from one sample in a study of blood T cell repertoires in COVID-19. Measured with immunoSEQ multiplex PCR; TCRdb has only the in-frame clones, and not every one. The data hold under 250,000 clones, with 75% to 85% observed a single time. Input material: peripheral blood. These receptors all come from a human donor in a cohort sampled during active COVID-19. Both conserved end residues are part of each CDR3. Fields, in order: V gene, D gene, clone size, J gene, CDR3 DNA, CDR3 protein. D genes are given only for firm matches. Only some rows state a clone size, as once, few, many or a class for expanded clones.

TRBV4-2	TRBD1	few	TRBJ1-5	TGTGCCAGCAGCCAGACGACAGAGACAGGGGGCCCCCAGCCCCAGCATTTT	CASSQTTETGGPQPQHF
TRBV3-1/TRBV3-2	-	-	TRBJ2-2	TGTGCCAGCAGCCGGGACATGAACACCGGGGAGCTGTTTTTT	CASSRDMNTGELFF
TRBV5-1	-	many	TRBJ2-2	TGCGCCAGCAGCCTGGGAACTAGCCCTAACACCGGGGAGCTGTTTTTT	CASSLGTSPNTGELFF
TRBV5-4	-	-	TRBJ2-3	TGTGCCAGCAGCGCGCGGGGACCCCCGGATACGCAGTATTTT	CASSARGPPDTQYF
TRBV5-1	TRBD2	-	TRBJ2-1	TGCGCCAGCAGCTCAAGCGGGAGCTCCTACAATGAGCAGTTCTTC	CASSSSGSSYNEQFF
TRBV5-1	TRBD2	-	TRBJ2-7	TGCGCCAGCAGCGCGCAGGGAGGGGTCTACGAGCAGTACTTC	CASSAQGGVYEQYF
TRBV6-5	TRBD1	-	TRBJ1-6	TGTGCCAGCAGCCGGCCGGGACAGGGGAATTCACCCCTCCACTTT	CASSRPGQGNSPLHF
TRBV9	TRBD1	-	TRBJ2-3	TGTGCCAGCAGCCCTACGACAGGGTATTACACAGATACGCAGTATTTT	CASSPTTGYYTDTQYF
TRBV5-1	TRBD1	-	TRBJ2-1	TGCGCCAGCAGCTTTGGACAGGGTTACAATGAGCAGTTCTTC	CASSFGQGYNEQFF
TRBV29-1	-	-	TRBJ1-2	TGCAGCGTTGCCTCGTCTTATGGCTACACCTTC	CSVASSYGYTF
TRBV29-1	TRBD1	once	TRBJ1-1	TGCAGCGTGTGGACAGGGAGGGACGGGAACACTGAAGCTTTCTTT	CSVWTGRDGNTEAFF
TRBV5-6	-	-	TRBJ1-3	TGTGCCAGCAGCTCCGAGGGAGGAATCCATGGAAACACCATATATTTT	CASSSEGGIHGNTIYF
TRBV20-1	-	once	TRBJ2-4	TGCAGTGCTAGTTCGGTTTTAGCCAAAAACATTCAGTACTTC	CSASSVLAKNIQYF
TRBV7-2	-	-	TRBJ1-5	TGTGCCAGCAGACGAACAGGGTACAATCAGCCCCAGCATTTT	CASRRTGYNQPQHF
TRBV5-1	-	few	TRBJ2-2	TGCGCCAGCAGCTTTGGAGGAGTTGGCACCGGGGAGCTGTTTTTT	CASSFGGVGTGELFF
TRBV21-1	-	-	TRBJ1-4	TGTGCCAGCAGCAAAGAGGACAGGCGGTGTGAAAAACTGTTTTTT	CASSKEDRRCEKLFF
TRBV5-1	-	-	TRBJ2-3	TGCGCCAGCCGGGACTCCGCGAGCACAGATACGCAGTATTTT	CASRDSASTDTQYF
TRBV7-6	TRBD1	-	TRBJ2-5	TGTGCCAGCAGCCCCACCGGGACAGGGTTCCGAGAGACCCAGTACTTC	CASSPTGTGFRETQYF
TRBV19	TRBD1	-	TRBJ1-1	TGTGCCAGCTCTCCGACAGGGGAGAACACTGAAGCTTTCTTT	CASSPTGENTEAFF
TRBV19	TRBD1	few	TRBJ2-2	TGTGCCAGTAGTATTTCCCCGACCGGGACAGGGAACACCGGGGAGCTGTTTTTT	CASSISPTGTGNTGELFF
TRBV5-6	TRBD2	-	TRBJ2-5	TGTGCCAGCAGCTTGAGACTAGCGGGGTACCAAGAGACCCAGTACTTC	CASSLRLAGYQETQYF
TRBV5-1	TRBD1	-	TRBJ1-1	TGCGCCAGCAGCTTGGACAGGGGAAGGAACACTGAAGCTTTCTTT	CASSLDRGRNTEAFF
TRBV3-1/TRBV3-2	TRBD1	-	TRBJ2-7	TGTGCCAGCAGCTTCGGGACAGGAACCTACGAGCAGTACTTC	CASSFGTGTYEQYF
TRBV6-6	TRBD1	-	TRBJ2-7	TGTGCCAGCAGTCCTGGACAGGGATACCCCTACGAGCAGTACTTC	CASSPGQGYPYEQYF
TRBV2	-	few	TRBJ1-2	TGTGCCATTACGACAGGCCAGTTAAACCCCTATGGCTACACCTTC	CAITTGQLNPYGYTF
TRBV27	TRBD2	-	TRBJ2-1	TGTGCCAGCAGGAGCCTGGGCGGGAGTTTTAAGAATGAGCAGTTCTTC	CASRSLGGSFKNEQFF
TRBV27	TRBD1	-	TRBJ2-7	TGTGCCAGCTCAACCGGGACAGGGATCTACGAGCAGTACTTC	CASSTGTGIYEQYF
TRBV6-4	TRBD1	-	TRBJ1-2	TGTGCCAGCAGCAGAACAGGGGATGCGTATGGCTACACCTTC	CASSRTGDAYGYTF
TRBV7-8	-	-	TRBJ1-4	TGTGCCAGCACCATGAGGGGAGGGCTTACTAATGAAAAACTGTTTTTT	CASTMRGGLTNEKLFF
TRBV27	TRBD1	many	TRBJ2-3	TGTGCCAGCAGTTTCGGGACAGGGGGAACAGATACGCAGTATTTT	CASSFGTGGTDTQYF
TRBV28	-	-	TRBJ1-2	TGTGCCAGCACCCTCGACATGAACTATGGCTACACCTTC	CASTLDMNYGYTF
TRBV5-4	-	few	TRBJ1-5	TGTGCCAGCAGCTTGGAGGGGGAAAGGCCCCAGCATTTT	CASSLEGERPQHF
TRBV24-1	TRBD1	-	TRBJ2-1	TGTGCCACCAGTGATCGATCCGGGACAGGCCACAATGAGCAGTTCTTC	CATSDRSGTGHNEQFF
TRBV6-5	-	once	TRBJ1-5	TGTGCCAGCAGTTACTCTAGCTCCGTTGATCAGCCCCAGCATTTT	CASSYSSSVDQPQHF
TRBV2	-	-	TRBJ1-2	TGTGCCGGGTCCCCCGGTACCTCGGGTGGCTACACCTTC	CAGSPGTSGGYTF
TRBV5-1	TRBD1	-	TRBJ1-3	TGCGCCAGCAGCCCGGGACAGGGGACCCCCTCTGGAAACACCATATATTTT	CASSPGQGTPSGNTIYF
TRBV7-9	-	-	TRBJ2-7	TGTGCCAGCAGCGCCCCGAGCTACGAGCAGTACTTC	CASSAPSYEQYF
TRBV12-3/TRBV12-4	-	-	TRBJ2-5	TGTGCCAGCAGTTCCGGGGAGACCCAGTACTTC	CASSSGETQYF
TRBV5-6	TRBD2	many	TRBJ2-3	TGTGCCAGCAGCTTTTTTAGAACTAGCGGGTCTAGCACAGATACGCAGTATTTT	CASSFFRTSGSSTDTQYF
TRBV14	-	once	TRBJ1-2	TGTGCCAGCAGCCAAGCTGAGGTGGGCAGGGCCCATGGCTACACCTTC	CASSQAEVGRAHGYTF
TRBV5-1	TRBD2	few	TRBJ2-7	TGCGCCAGCAGCTTTGCCCTAGCGGGGGCCTCCTCCTACGAGCAGTACTTC	CASSFALAGASSYEQYF
TRBV19	TRBD1	-	TRBJ2-5	TGTGCCAGTAGCGGACAGGACCAAGAGACCCAGTACTTC	CASSGQDQETQYF
TRBV10-3	TRBD1	once	TRBJ1-6	TGTGCCATCAGCGCCGGGACAGGGGATAATTCACCCCTCCACTTT	CAISAGTGDNSPLHF
TRBV30	-	-	TRBJ1-2	TGTGCCTGGAGTATCACGACTTATGGCTACACCTTC	CAWSITTYGYTF
TRBV7-3	-	once	TRBJ1-3	TGTGCCAGCAGCCCAGGGGACCTAAGAAACACCATATATTTT	CASSPGDLRNTIYF
TRBV7-8	-	-	TRBJ2-7	TGTGCCAGCCAGCCCGGCCAGGCGTCCTACGAGCAGTACTTC	CASQPGQASYEQYF
TRBV7-9	-	-	TRBJ1-2	TGTGCCAGCAGCCCTTCCAGGGATGGCTACACCTTC	CASSPSRDGYTF
TRBV5-1	-	-	TRBJ1-3	TGCGCCAGCAGCTTAGTCTCCGGACAGGGAAACACCATATATTTT	CASSLVSGQGNTIYF
TRBV25-1	-	-	TRBJ1-1	TGTGCCAGCAGTTACAGGGACACTGAAGCTTTCTTT	CASSYRDTEAFF
TRBV10-3	-	-	TRBJ2-2	TGTGCCATCAGTGTCGAGCTCGCCACCGGGGAGCTGTTTTTT	CAISVELATGELFF
TRBV27	TRBD2	-	TRBJ2-3	TGTGCCAGCAGTTTGGGGCGGGAGGCAGATACGCAGTATTTT	CASSLGREADTQYF
TRBV24-1	TRBD1	-	TRBJ2-7	TGTGCCACCAGTGATTTGCGGGACAGGGAAAAACTAGTCTACGAGCAGTACTTC	CATSDLRDREKLVYEQYF
TRBV5-1	-	-	TRBJ2-3	TGCGCCAGCAGCTTGGTCGGGAAGACAGATACGCAGTATTTT	CASSLVGKTDTQYF
TRBV5-4	-	-	TRBJ1-1	TGTGCCAGCAGCTTGGCAGGATACACTGAAGCTTTCTTT	CASSLAGYTEAFF
TRBV27	-	-	TRBJ1-2	TGTGCCAGCAGTTCCGGTGCCCCCTATGGCTACACCTTC	CASSSGAPYGYTF
TRBV19	-	-	TRBJ2-6	TGTGCCAGTAGTCAGGGACTCCTCTCTGGGGCCAACGTCCTGACTTTC	CASSQGLLSGANVLTF
TRBV10-2	TRBD1	-	TRBJ1-5	TGCGCCAGCAGTGAGGCAGGGGGCGAGCAGCCCCAGCATTTT	CASSEAGGEQPQHF
TRBV5-1	TRBD1	-	TRBJ2-2	TGCGCCAGCAGCCCCCTGACAGGGAGCACCGGGGAGCTGTTTTTT	CASSPLTGSTGELFF
TRBV29-1	TRBD2	-	TRBJ2-1	TGCAGCGTCCCTGGACAGGGAGGGCTAGCGGGAGAAGGGGATCTGGCCTACGGGCAGTTCTTC	CSVPGQGGLAGEGDLAYGQFF
TRBV10-2	-	-	TRBJ2-1	TGCGCCAGCAGTGCGGTGCAAAGAGGAGATGAGCAGTTCTTC	CASSAVQRGDEQFF